One sample yielded the 27 T cell receptor beta chains listed below, sequenced in a study of response to subunit inactivated influenza vaccine. TCRdb re-called the RT-PCR reads with MiXCR, one entry per CDR3 protein. The table lists about 650,000 distinct CDR3 sequences, around 15% of them singletons. Sample: PBMCs from blood, taken roughly 15 days before vaccination. Source of these receptors: a man aged 45-60 years who received an inactivated influenza vaccine.

This chain connects TRBV20-1 to TRBJ2-3; the D gene is possibly TRBD2 (6 bases). The CDR3 consists of 12 residues. Germline V gene data show CDR1 as DFQATT and CDR2 as SNEGSKA (reference sequence). The ends were cut back, 3 bases at V and 4 bases at J, with 8 bases in the middle. The CDR3: CSASGSADTQYF. The CDR3 DNA sequence: TGCAGTGCTAGCGGGAGTGCAGATACGCAGTATTTT.

This clonotype was counted only a few times. The V gene is TRBV20-1, the J gene TRBJ2-3, with 11 nucleotides matching TRBD2. The germline V gene has CDR1 DFQATT and CDR2 SNEGSKA (reference sequence). The V segment lost 5 bases and the J segment 0 bases; nucleotides outside the gene matches: 7. The CDR3 consists of 16 residues. This CDR3 reads CSAALTSGGSTDTQYF. DNA of the CDR3: TGCAGTGCTGCACTCACTAGCGGGGGAAGCACAGATACGCAGTATTTT.

This chain links TRBV20-1 with TRBJ1-2; the D is unclear. The length of the CDR3 is 13 residues. V lost 0 bases and J lost 7, with 12 bases in between. Germline CDR1 is DFQATT and CDR2 is SNEGSKA (reference sequence). The CDR3 coding sequence is TGCAGTGCTAGAGAAAAAGGGATAACTGGCTACACCTTC. Translated, it gives CSAREKGITGYTF.

The chain uses TRBV29-1 and TRBJ2-3; D unclear. Looked up from germline, CDR1 is SQVTM and CDR2 is ANQGSEA. V was cut by 7 bases and J by 1 base, with 9 bases left in between. This CDR3 has 12 amino acids. DNA of the CDR3: TGCAGCGCGCTAGAGGGCACAGATACGCAGTATTTT. Its translation is CSALEGTDTQYF.

In its sample, this clonotype was seen a few times. This chain connects TRBV12-3 or TRBV12-4 to TRBJ1-4; 8 bases fit TRBD1. Germline trimming cut 6 bases from V and 4 bases from J; bases unmatched to any gene: 1. This CDR3 contains 13 residues. CDR3 bases: TGTGCCAGCAGGACAGGGGTTAATGAAAAACTGTTTTTT. This encodes CASRTGVNEKLFF.

The chain has TRBV20-1 and TRBJ1-5; D remains unclear. The V gene's germline CDR1 is DFQATT and CDR2 SNEGSKA (reference sequence). V was clipped by 2 bases and J by 7 bases, with 9 bases between them. This CDR3 spans 12 amino acids. CDR3 amino acids: CSARSVAQPQHF. For the CDR3, the DNA is TGCAGTGCTAGATCCGTCGCCCAGCCCCAGCATTTT.

The genes are TRBV5-1 and TRBJ2-3; TRBD1 agrees at 9 bases. Germline CDR1 reads SGHRS; CDR2 reads YFSETQ. CDR3 length equals 14 residues. Trimming at V came to 5 bases and at J to 3 bases, leaving 4 bases not matched to a gene. CDR3 nucleotide sequence: TGCGCCAGCAGACCTGGACAGGGGACAGATACGCAGTATTTT. Protein product: CASRPGQGTDTQYF.

V usage is TRBV20-1 and J usage is TRBJ2-7, with D hard to call. Germline lookup yields CDR1 DFQATT and CDR2 SNEGSKA (reference sequence). CDR3 size: 14 residues. V was pared by 1 base and J by 6 bases, with 16 bases between. The CDR3 DNA is TGCAGTGCTAGAGCAGGCGTGGCCCCCAGCGAGCAGTACTTC. The encoded protein is CSARAGVAPSEQYF.

The chain joins TRBV12-3 or TRBV12-4 to TRBJ1-6, with D possibly being TRBD1 (5 bases). V lost 2 bases to trimming and J lost 16 bases, with 15 bases between them. This CDR3 comprises 13 residues. The CDR3 DNA follows: TGTGCCAGCAGTTTAAAGGAGGGGCACCGGCTCCACTTT. This encodes CASSLKEGHRLHF.

This clonotype was detected a few times. The CDR3 sequence is CASSVDREDQPQHF. The CDR3 DNA follows: TGTGCCAGCAGCGTAGACAGGGAGGATCAGCCCCAGCATTTT. The chain is built from TRBV9 and TRBJ1-5; D is perhaps TRBD1 (6 bases). The CDR3 contains 14 residues. CDR1 and CDR2 from the germline V gene are SGDLS and YYNGEE. The ends were cut back, 0 bases at V and 5 bases at J, with 9 bases in the middle.

This chain uses TRBV19 with TRBJ2-1, with TRBD1 matching over 7 bases. V gave up 7 bases and J gave up 6 bases; unmatched junction bases: 9. CDR3 length equals 14 residues. Germline V gives CDR1 LNHDA, CDR2 SQIVND (reference sequence). The chain's CDR3 is CASTPAEGANEQFF. In nucleotides, the CDR3 is TGTGCCAGTACTCCCGCAGAGGGGGCCAATGAGCAGTTCTTC.

This clonotype was detected a few times. This rearrangement joins TRBV12-3 or TRBV12-4 to TRBJ2-7; TRBD1 agrees at 8 bases. Losses at the gene ends were 8 bases for V and 0 bases for J; bases not matched to a gene: 12. The CDR3 is made up of 16 amino acids. The CDR3, as DNA: TGTGCCAGCGGTTGGATCAGGGGGCCTGGCTCCTACGAGCAGTACTTC. Protein sequence: CASGWIRGPGSYEQYF.

This chain joins TRBV18 and TRBJ2-7, with D uncertain. This CDR3 region has 14 residues. Germline loops: CDR1 KGHSH, CDR2 LQKENI. The germline V and J ends were trimmed by 0 bases and 2 bases, with 8 bases remaining between them. The CDR3 bases are TGTGCCAGCTCACCACCGTACGGTACCTACGAGCAGTACTTC. Translating it yields CASSPPYGTYEQYF.

This clonotype turned up a few times. This chain connects TRBV20-1 to TRBJ2-2, with 9 nucleotides matching TRBD2. The V gene end was trimmed by 6 bases and the J gene end by 6 bases; junction bases not matched to a gene: 11. The CDR3 is made up of 15 amino acids. Per germline, CDR1 DFQATT and CDR2 SNEGSKA (reference sequence). For the CDR3, the DNA is TGCAGTGCCCTCGGCGGGGGGGGCTTTTCCGGGGAGCTGTTTTTT. This sequence encodes CSALGGGGFSGELFF.

This clonotype has just a few counts. V is TRBV28 and J is TRBJ2-6, with 8 bases matching TRBD1. This CDR3 comprises 17 residues. Losses at the gene ends were 6 bases for V and 0 bases for J; bases not matched to a gene: 7. The germline gives CDR1 MDHEN, CDR2 SYDVKM. CDR3 bases: TGTGCCAGCAGCCGACGGACAGGGTACTCTGGGGCCAACGTCCTGACTTTC. It yields the protein CASSRRTGYSGANVLTF.

This chain joins TRBV10-3 and TRBJ2-3; no reliable D call. There are 12 residues in the CDR3. V was pared by 5 bases and J by 2 bases, with 5 bases between. Germline CDR1 and CDR2: ENHRY and SYGVKD. The CDR3 here is CAISPYTDTQYF. As DNA, the CDR3 is TGTGCCATCAGTCCATACACAGATACGCAGTATTTT.

The chain combines TRBV5-1 with TRBJ1-2, with TRBD1 as a possible D gene (6 bases). Germline V CDR1 and CDR2: SGHRS, YFSETQ. V lost 3 bases and J lost 5, with 14 bases in between. The CDR3 length is 14 residues. Here the CDR3 reads CASSWDQGQYGYTF. The CDR3 nucleotides read TGCGCCAGCAGCTGGGACCAGGGGCAGTATGGCTACACCTTC.

This clonotype showed up just a few times. This chain's CDR3 is CSARDPSVGDSRNYGYTF. The CDR3 nucleotides are TGCAGTGCTAGAGATCCGTCGGTGGGGGACAGCCGTAACTATGGCTACACCTTC. This chain connects TRBV20-1 to TRBJ1-2; 7 nucleotides line up with TRBD1. This CDR3 contains 18 residues. The V gene end was trimmed by 0 bases and the J gene end by 1 base; junction bases not matched to a gene: 14. Germline V CDR1 and CDR2: DFQATT, SNEGSKA (reference sequence).

This clonotype has just a few counts. The genes are TRBV6-2 or TRBV6-3 and TRBJ2-7; D uncertain. From germline, CDR1 is MNHEY and CDR2 SVGEGT. The CDR3 length is 13 residues. The ends were cut back, 8 bases at V and 0 bases at J, with 11 bases in the middle. The CDR3 loop reads CASVSTYSYEQYF. The CDR3 DNA follows: TGTGCCAGCGTATCGACATACTCCTACGAGCAGTACTTC.

This clonotype was observed many times. This chain links TRBV20-1 with TRBJ1-5, with 9 bases identical to TRBD1. Germline lookup yields CDR1 DFQATT and CDR2 SNEGSKA (reference sequence). The CDR3 is 13 residues long. V lost 6 bases to trimming and J lost 6 bases; unmatched junction nucleotides: 6. The CDR3 protein is CSAPDRGGQPQHF. CDR3 coding DNA: TGCAGTGCGCCTGACAGGGGGGGTCAGCCCCAGCATTTT.

This clonotype was seen at least ten times. This chain uses TRBV5-1 with TRBJ1-2; perhaps TRBD1 as D (5 bases). The germline V gene encodes CDR1 SGHRS and CDR2 YFSETQ. Trimming shortened V by 3 bases and J by 2 bases, and 11 bases separated the two germline ends. The CDR3 contains 14 residues. Here the CDR3 reads CASSSGDGNYGYTF. The DNA for the CDR3 is TGCGCCAGCAGCTCGGGGGACGGAAACTATGGCTACACCTTC.

A few counts support this clonotype. The chain uses TRBV7-8 and TRBJ1-5; D ambiguous. Germline values: CDR1 SGHVS, CDR2 FQNEAQ. Between the trimmed V and J ends, which lost 1 base and 0 bases, there was a span of 10 bases. This CDR3 region has 16 residues. The DNA for the CDR3 is TGTGCCAGCAGCTTAGTAACGGGGTATAGCAATCAGCCCCAGCATTTT. This encodes CASSLVTGYSNQPQHF.

Ten or more counts support this clonotype. The J gene is TRBJ2-5, the V gene TRBV27; D could derive from TRBD1 or TRBD2 (6 bases each). The CDR3 runs to 13 residues. Germline V gives CDR1 MNHEY, CDR2 SMNVEV (reference sequence). The V end lost 4 bases, the J end lost 1 base, and 7 bases lay between the germline ends. The CDR3 spells CASSWGAQETQYF. CDR3 DNA: TGTGCCAGCAGTTGGGGGGCCCAAGAGACCCAGTACTTC.

This clonotype was recorded a few times. The chain links TRBV24-1 to TRBJ2-5; possibly TRBD1 or TRBD2 for D (6 bases each). CDR1 is KGHDR, CDR2 SFDVKD, per germline. Trimming shortened V by 1 base and J by 5 bases, and 13 bases separated the two germline ends. The CDR3 sequence is 15 residues long. Here the CDR3 reads CATSDFGGGGETQYF. The CDR3 DNA follows: TGTGCCACCAGTGATTTTGGCGGAGGGGGGGAGACCCAGTACTTC.

This clonotype was seen many times. V usage is TRBV12-3 or TRBV12-4 and J usage is TRBJ1-1; the match to TRBD1 covers 8 bases. CDR3 length: 14 amino acids. V shed 5 bases and J 5 bases; nucleotides not matched to a gene: 7. CDR3 bases: TGTGCCAGCAGTCGCTGGACAGGGTTTACTGAAGCTTTCTTT. Protein sequence: CASSRWTGFTEAFF.

This clonotype came up a few times. The chain couples TRBV29-1 to TRBJ1-1, with D tentatively TRBD1 (5 bases). Trimming removed 6 bases at V and 10 bases at J, with 12 bases between. CDR3 size: 10 residues. The germline V gene encodes CDR1 SQVTM and CDR2 ANQGSEA. Here the CDR3 DNA reads TGCAGCGTGGCCCGGGACCTAGCTTTCTTT. Amino acid sequence: CSVARDLAFF.

The chain is built from TRBV28 and TRBJ1-5; D gene ambiguous. CDR3 size: 13 residues. The V and J ends lost 3 bases and 1 base respectively, with 4 bases between them. From germline, CDR1 is MDHEN and CDR2 SYDVKM. CDR3 coding DNA: TGTGCCAGCAGTTTTTGGAGCAATCAGCCCCAGCATTTT. Its protein product is CASSFWSNQPQHF. Using reference TRBV28 and TRBJ1-5 for the parts outside the CDR3, the full variable domain is DVKVTQSSRYLVKRTGEKVFLECVQDMDHENMFWYRQDPGLGLRLIYFSYDVKMKEKGDIPEGYSVSREKKERFSLILESASTNQTSMYLCASSFWSNQPQHFGDGTRLSIL.